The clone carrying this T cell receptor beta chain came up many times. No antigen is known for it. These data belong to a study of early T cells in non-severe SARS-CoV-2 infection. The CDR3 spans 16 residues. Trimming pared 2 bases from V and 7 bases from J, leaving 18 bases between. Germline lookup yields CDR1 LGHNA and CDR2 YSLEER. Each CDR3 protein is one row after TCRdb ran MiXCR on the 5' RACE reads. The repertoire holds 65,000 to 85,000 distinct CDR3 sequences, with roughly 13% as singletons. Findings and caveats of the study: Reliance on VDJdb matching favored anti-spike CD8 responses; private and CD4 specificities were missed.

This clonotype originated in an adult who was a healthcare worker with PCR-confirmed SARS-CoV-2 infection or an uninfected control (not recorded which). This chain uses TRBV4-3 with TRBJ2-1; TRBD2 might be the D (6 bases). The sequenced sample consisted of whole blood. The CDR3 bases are TGCGCCAGCAGCCAATCCTCGACTAGTCGTCTGAATGAGCAGTTCTTC. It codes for CASSQSSTSRLNEQFF.